Listed here is a single T cell receptor (beta chain). Since no conserved phenylalanine or tryptophan closes the CDR3, a read error is the likely cause. RNA was extracted with the RNeasy kit, and a quantity of roughly 0.5 to 1 ug was reverse transcribed using random hexamers. With immunoSEQ multiplex PCR, TCR beta CDR3 was amplified across 54 Vbeta and 13 Jbeta. TCRdb reprocessed the immunoSEQ multiplex PCR reads with MiXCR, giving one entry per CDR3 protein. The sample carries 400,000 or so distinct CDR3 sequences, 85% to 90% recorded once. The data belong to a study of CD8 T cells in Susac syndrome. The CDR3 runs to 17 residues. Looked up from germline, CDR1 is SGHRS and CDR2 is YFSETQ. V gave up 3 bases and J gave up 1 base; unmatched junction bases: 11.

This sequence was found in a human donor with multiple sclerosis. Sequenced material: CD8+ T cells from PBMCs. J is TRBJ1-1 and V is TRBV5-1; 8 nucleotides agree with TRBD1. The CDR3: CASSSDRTGNRNTEAFS. The DNA of the CDR3 is TGCGCCAGCAGCTCGGATAGGACAGGGAATCGGAACACTGAAGCTTTCTCT.